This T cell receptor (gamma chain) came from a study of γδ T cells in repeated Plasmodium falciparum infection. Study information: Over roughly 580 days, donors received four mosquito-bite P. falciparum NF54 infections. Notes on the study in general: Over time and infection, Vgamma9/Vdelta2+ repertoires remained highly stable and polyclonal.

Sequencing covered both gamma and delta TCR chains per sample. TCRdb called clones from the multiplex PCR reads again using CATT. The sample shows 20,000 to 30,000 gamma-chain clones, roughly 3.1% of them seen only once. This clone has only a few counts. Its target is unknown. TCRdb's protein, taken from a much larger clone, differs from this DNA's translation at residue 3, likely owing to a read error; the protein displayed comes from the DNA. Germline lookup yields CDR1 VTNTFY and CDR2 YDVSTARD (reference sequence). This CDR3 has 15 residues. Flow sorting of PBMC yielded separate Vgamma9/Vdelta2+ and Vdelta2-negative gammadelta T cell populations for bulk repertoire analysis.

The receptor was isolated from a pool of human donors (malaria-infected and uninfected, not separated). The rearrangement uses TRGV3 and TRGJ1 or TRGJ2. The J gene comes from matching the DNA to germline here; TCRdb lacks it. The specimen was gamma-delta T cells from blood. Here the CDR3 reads CAAWDRRIFYYKKLF. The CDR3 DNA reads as TGTGCCGCCTGGGACAGGCGAATCTTCTATTATAAGAAACTCTTT.